Detailed here is one T cell receptor (beta chain). The target antigen is unknown. CDR1 LNHDA and CDR2 SQIVND come from the germline V gene (reference sequence). With V trimmed by 9 bases and J by 2 bases, 3 bases remained unmatched. This CDR3 spans 14 amino acids. MiXCR, run by TCRdb on the 5' RACE reads, gives a single entry per CDR3 protein. The sample has fewer than 200,000 distinct CDR3 sequences; about 20% are singletons. The sample comes from a study of T-cell memory formation after mild COVID-19. The wider study: Most TCR clusters belonged to a single donor.

Study-level findings and limits: Researchers report contracting CD4+ clones mostly in CM and EM, with CD8+ clones in EMRA. Clones contracting across day 15 to 85 had a balanced CD4/CD8 profile; later expanding clones leaned CD4+. Whether day 37 second-wave clones are SARS-CoV-2-specific was not confirmed.

The TCR was taken from an adult woman who had mild COVID-19 (a few samples of this study predate the infection). Cell type and time point are not known. The sample comprised PBMCs or a T cell subset sorted from them (not recorded which). The chain combines TRBV19 with TRBJ2-1; 11 positions agree with TRBD2. CDR3 in amino acids: CASGTSGPYNEQFF. The CDR3, as DNA: TGTGCCAGCGGGACTAGCGGACCCTACAATGAGCAGTTCTTC.